These 3 T cell receptor beta chains originate from one sample sequenced in a study of cytomegalovirus exposure and HLA in healthy donors. PCR involved 60 Vbeta and 13 Jbeta primers. Profiled with immunoSEQ multiplex PCR; TCRdb holds only in-frame clones, not every one. The sample has about 160,000 clones; roughly 80% are singletons. Sequencing was done on a sample of PBMCs. These TCRs come from a man aged 40-49 years in good health and CMV-seronegative.

As regards this clone: The sample has other DNA sequences that encode this CDR3 too. Here the CDR3 DNA reads TGTGCCAGCAGTTACCGGGGGAACACTGAAGCTTTCTTT. It translates to CASSYRGNTEAFF. This chain joins TRBV6-5 and TRBJ1-1; no clear D gene. CDR3 length: 13 amino acids. The ends were cut back, 2 bases at V and 1 base at J, with 5 bases in the middle. Germline V gives CDR1 MNHEY, CDR2 SVGAGI.

This clone was seen a handful of times. V is TRBV11-1 and J is TRBJ2-5; a weak D match, TRBD2 (5 bases). This CDR3 has 12 residues. Deletions cut 5 bases from V and 3 bases from J, with 7 bases between. Per germline, CDR1 SGHAT and CDR2 FQDESV (reference sequence). CDR3 nucleotides: TGTGCCAGCAGCCGGGATGAAGAGACCCAGTACTTC. Protein product: CASSRDEETQYF.

This sequence joins TRBV18 and TRBJ1-1, with a tentative D call TRBD1 (5 bases). Germline V lookup: CDR1 KGHSH, CDR2 LQKENI. Trimming took 4 bases from V and 1 from J, leaving 19 bases between them. There are 17 residues in the CDR3. The CDR3 region has the DNA TGTGCCAGCTCACGGACTAAAAAGACAGATGAGAACACTGAAGCTTTCTTT. This gives the protein CASSRTKKTDENTEAFF.